These T cell receptor beta chains were read from a single sample in a study of human T cells and chemical hapten exposure. TCRdb reanalysed the RACE reads using MiXCR and keeps one entry per CDR3 protein. Of 28,000 or so distinct CDR3 sequences listed, about 5% are singletons. The material sequenced was whole blood, taken in connection with sensitization to the hapten diphenylcyclopropenone (DPC). The receptors shown here come from a man under 40 with alopecia areata. Some clones in this sample may be carry-over from other donors' samples. The CDR3 runs from the conserved cysteine through the conserved F or W. Fields, in order: clone size, V gene, D gene, J gene, CDR3 protein, CDR3 DNA. A D gene is named only where the DNA matches it firmly. Only part of the rows carry a size: once, few, many, or a class if the clone is expanded.

many	TRBV7-6	TRBD2	TRBJ2-1	CASRPEAGGTNEQFF	TGTGCCAGCAGACCCGAAGCGGGAGGGACCAATGAGCAGTTCTTC
many	TRBV6-2/TRBV6-3	NA	TRBJ2-7	CASKAGIGYEQYF	TGTGCCAGCAAGGCAGGGATCGGGTACGAGCAGTACTTC
many	TRBV27	NA	TRBJ2-2	CASSLSRGNGELFF	TGTGCCAGCAGCCTCTCGCGGGGTAACGGGGAGCTGTTTTTT
many	TRBV3-1	NA	TRBJ1-4	CASSPSGLNEKLFF	TGTGCCAGCAGCCCCAGCGGTTTAAATGAAAAACTGTTTTTT
many	TRBV29-1	NA	TRBJ1-2	CSVDQRPPYGYTF	TGCAGCGTTGACCAACGGCCTCCCTATGGCTACACCTTC
many	TRBV27	TRBD2	TRBJ2-2	CASSSNLAGVFREHTGELFF	TGTGCCAGCAGTTCCAATCTAGCGGGCGTATTTCGGGAGCACACCGGGGAGCTGTTTTTT
many	TRBV4-2	TRBD1	TRBJ2-6	CASSQYDRGTSGANVLTF	TGTGCCAGCAGCCAATACGACAGGGGGACCTCTGGGGCCAACGTCCTGACTTTC
many	TRBV12-3/TRBV12-4	NA	TRBJ2-5	CASRKTEGPQETQYF	TGTGCCAGCAGAAAAACCGAGGGGCCACAAGAGACCCAGTACTTC
many	TRBV19	NA	TRBJ1-2	CASTLQGFDGYTF	TGTGCCAGTACATTACAGGGATTCGATGGCTACACCTTC
many	TRBV7-2	NA	TRBJ2-3	CASSSQSGEARASTDTQYF	TGTGCCAGCAGCTCCCAGAGTGGTGAGGCTCGTGCTAGCACAGATACGCAGTATTTT
many	TRBV7-2	TRBD1	TRBJ1-5	CASGDRGAYNQPQHF	TGTGCCAGCGGGGACAGGGGTGCCTACAATCAGCCCCAGCATTTT
medium-sized	TRBV5-1	TRBD2	TRBJ2-7	CASSLYPAGGDEQYF	TGCGCCAGCAGCTTGTATCCAGCGGGAGGCGACGAGCAGTACTTC
many	TRBV29-1	NA	TRBJ2-3	CSVGLVGAGPSTDTQYF	TGCAGCGTTGGTCTGGTAGGCGCCGGACCTAGCACAGATACGCAGTATTTT
many	TRBV19	NA	TRBJ2-2	CASSIEPWRAGELFF	TGTGCCAGTAGTATAGAACCTTGGCGGGCCGGGGAGCTGTTTTTT
NA	TRBV4-2	NA	TRBJ1-2	CASSQENPTNYGYTF	TGTGCCAGCAGCCAAGAAAACCCGACAAACTATGGCTACACCTTC
many	TRBV6-5	NA	TRBJ2-4	CASSGPGQARAKNIQYF	TGTGCCAGCAGCGGTCCGGGGCAGGCCCGGGCCAAAAACATTCAGTACTTC
many	TRBV19	TRBD1	TRBJ2-2	CASSRERGPSGELFF	TGTGCCAGTAGTAGAGAAAGGGGGCCCTCCGGGGAGCTGTTTTTT
many	TRBV29-1	TRBD2	TRBJ2-5	CSVAGLAGRTRETQYF	TGCAGCGTTGCAGGACTAGCGGGAAGGACGAGGGAGACCCAGTACTTC
NA	TRBV9	NA	TRBJ2-5	CASSVAGQETQYF	TGTGCCAGCAGCGTAGCGGGACAAGAGACCCAGTACTTC
many	TRBV29-1	TRBD2	TRBJ2-3	CSVEDKLAGAVDTQYF	TGCAGCGTTGAAGATAAGTTAGCGGGAGCCGTGGATACGCAGTATTTT
many	TRBV19	NA	TRBJ2-6	CASSMEGSGANVLTF	TGTGCCAGTAGTATGGAAGGATCTGGGGCCAACGTCCTGACTTTC
many	TRBV11-2	TRBD1	TRBJ2-2	CASSGTVRSTGELFF	TGTGCCAGCAGCGGGACAGTAAGGAGCACCGGGGAGCTGTTTTTT
many	TRBV14	TRBD2	TRBJ2-7	CASSQEGTSGYEQYF	TGTGCCAGCAGCCAAGAGGGGACTAGCGGCTACGAGCAGTACTTC
many	TRBV5-5	NA	TRBJ1-1	CASSLIPGPFDTEAFF	TGTGCCAGCAGCTTGATCCCTGGGCCTTTCGACACTGAAGCTTTCTTT
many	TRBV7-9	NA	TRBJ2-7	CASSTIDYEQYF	TGTGCCAGCAGCACCATCGACTACGAGCAGTACTTC
NA	TRBV5-1	NA	TRBJ1-1	CASSLGTEAFF	TGCGCCAGCAGCCTGGGGACTGAAGCTTTCTTT
many	TRBV29-1	NA	TRBJ1-1	CSVERPHAFF	TGCAGCGTTGAACGACCCCACGCTTTCTTT
many	TRBV12-3/TRBV12-4	TRBD1	TRBJ1-5	CASSRTGSNQPQHF	TGTGCCAGCAGTAGGACAGGGTCCAATCAGCCCCAGCATTTT